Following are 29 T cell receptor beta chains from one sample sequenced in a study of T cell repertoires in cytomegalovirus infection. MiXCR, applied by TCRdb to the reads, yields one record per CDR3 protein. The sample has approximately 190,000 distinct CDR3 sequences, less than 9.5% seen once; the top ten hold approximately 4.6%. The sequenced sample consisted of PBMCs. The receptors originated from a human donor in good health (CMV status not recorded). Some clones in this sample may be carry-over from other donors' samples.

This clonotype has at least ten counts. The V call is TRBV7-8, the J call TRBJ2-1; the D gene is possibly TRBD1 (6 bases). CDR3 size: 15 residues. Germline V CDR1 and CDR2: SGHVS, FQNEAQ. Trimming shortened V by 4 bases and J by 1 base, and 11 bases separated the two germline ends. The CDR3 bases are TGTGCCAGCAGCTCTGGACAGATATCCTACAATGAGCAGTTCTTC. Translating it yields CASSSGQISYNEQFF.

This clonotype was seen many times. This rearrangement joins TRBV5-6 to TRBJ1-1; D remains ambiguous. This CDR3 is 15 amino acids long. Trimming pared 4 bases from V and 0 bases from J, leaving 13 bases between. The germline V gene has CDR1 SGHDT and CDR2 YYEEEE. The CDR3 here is CASSPPGRMNTEAFF. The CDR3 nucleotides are TGTGCCAGCAGCCCCCCTGGACGGATGAACACTGAAGCTTTCTTT.

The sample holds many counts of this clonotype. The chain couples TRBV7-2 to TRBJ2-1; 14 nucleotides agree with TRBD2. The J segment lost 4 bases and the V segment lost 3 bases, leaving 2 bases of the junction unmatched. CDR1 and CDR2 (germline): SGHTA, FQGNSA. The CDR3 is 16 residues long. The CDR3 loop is CASSLTSGREYNEQFF. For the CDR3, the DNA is TGTGCCAGCAGCTTGACTAGCGGGAGGGAATACAATGAGCAGTTCTTC.

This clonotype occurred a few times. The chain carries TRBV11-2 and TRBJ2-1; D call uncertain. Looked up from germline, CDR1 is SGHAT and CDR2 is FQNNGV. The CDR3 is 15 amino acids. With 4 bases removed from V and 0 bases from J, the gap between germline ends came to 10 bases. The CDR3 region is CASSSNKGSYNEQFF. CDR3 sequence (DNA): TGTGCCAGCAGCTCCAATAAAGGCTCCTACAATGAGCAGTTCTTC.

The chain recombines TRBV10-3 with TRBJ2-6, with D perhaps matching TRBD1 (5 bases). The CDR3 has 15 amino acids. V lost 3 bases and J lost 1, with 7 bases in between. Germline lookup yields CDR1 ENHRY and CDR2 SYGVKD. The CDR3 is CAISERGSGANVLTF. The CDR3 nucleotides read TGTGCCATCAGTGAAAGGGGTTCTGGGGCCAACGTCCTGACTTTC.

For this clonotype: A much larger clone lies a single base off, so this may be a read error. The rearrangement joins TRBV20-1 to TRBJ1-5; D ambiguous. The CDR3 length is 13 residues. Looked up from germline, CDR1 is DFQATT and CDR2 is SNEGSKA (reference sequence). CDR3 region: CSAGRRWDQPRHF. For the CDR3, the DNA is TGCAGTGCCGGCCGACGGTGGGATCAGCCCCGGCATTTT.

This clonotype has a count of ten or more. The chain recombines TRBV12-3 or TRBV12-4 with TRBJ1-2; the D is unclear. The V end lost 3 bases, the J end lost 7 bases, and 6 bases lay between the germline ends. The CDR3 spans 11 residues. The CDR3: CASSFGGGYTF. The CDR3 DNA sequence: TGTGCCAGCAGTTTTGGAGGTGGCTACACCTTC.

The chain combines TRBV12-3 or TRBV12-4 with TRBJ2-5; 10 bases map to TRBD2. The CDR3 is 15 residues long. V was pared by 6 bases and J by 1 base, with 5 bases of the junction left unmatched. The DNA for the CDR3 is TGTGCCAGCAGGCCTAGCGGGAGACCCCAAGAGACCCAGTACTTC. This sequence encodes CASRPSGRPQETQYF.

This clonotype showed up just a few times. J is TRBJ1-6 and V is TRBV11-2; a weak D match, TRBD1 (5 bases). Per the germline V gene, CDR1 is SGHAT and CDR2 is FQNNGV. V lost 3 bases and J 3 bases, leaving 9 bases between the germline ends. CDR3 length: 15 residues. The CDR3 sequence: CASSLGPRYNSPLHF. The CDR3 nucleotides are TGTGCCAGCAGCTTGGGACCGCGCTATAATTCACCCCTCCACTTT.

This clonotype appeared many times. The CDR3 DNA reads as TGTGCCAGCAGCTTTACTAGCGGGGGGACCTACGAGCAGTACTTC. This encodes CASSFTSGGTYEQYF. The genes are TRBV7-2 and TRBJ2-7; 12 nucleotides align to TRBD2. Looked up from germline, CDR1 is SGHTA and CDR2 is FQGNSA. This CDR3 comprises 15 residues. The junction had 2 bases not matched to a gene; V was cut back by 3 bases and J by 2 bases.

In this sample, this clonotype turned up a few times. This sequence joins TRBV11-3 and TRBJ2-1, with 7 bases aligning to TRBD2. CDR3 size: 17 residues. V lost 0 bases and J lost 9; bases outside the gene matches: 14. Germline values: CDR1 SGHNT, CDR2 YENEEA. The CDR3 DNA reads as TGTGCCAGCAGCTTAGATCAGGCTTCAGCGGGGAGGAGTGAGCAGTTCTTC. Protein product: CASSLDQASAGRSEQFF.

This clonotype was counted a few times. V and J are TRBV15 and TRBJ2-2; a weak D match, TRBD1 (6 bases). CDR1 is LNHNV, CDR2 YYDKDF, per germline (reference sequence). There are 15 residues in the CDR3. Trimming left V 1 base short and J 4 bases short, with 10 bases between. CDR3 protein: CATSRGGTSTGELFF. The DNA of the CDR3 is TGTGCCACCAGCAGAGGGGGGACAAGCACCGGGGAGCTGTTTTTT.

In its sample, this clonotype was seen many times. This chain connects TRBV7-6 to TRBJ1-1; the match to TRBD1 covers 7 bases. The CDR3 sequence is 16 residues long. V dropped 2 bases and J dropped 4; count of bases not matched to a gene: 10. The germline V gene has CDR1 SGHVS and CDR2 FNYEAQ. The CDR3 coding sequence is TGTGCCAGCAGCTTAAGCCCCAGCGACAGGGCCACTGAAGCTTTCTTT. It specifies CASSLSPSDRATEAFF. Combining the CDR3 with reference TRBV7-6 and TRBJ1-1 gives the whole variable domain GAGVSQSPRYKVTKRGQDVALRCDPISGHVSLYWYRQALGQGPEFLTYFNYEAQQDKSGLPNDRFSAERPEGSISTLTIQRTEQRDSAMYRCASSLSPSDRATEAFFGQGTRLTVV.

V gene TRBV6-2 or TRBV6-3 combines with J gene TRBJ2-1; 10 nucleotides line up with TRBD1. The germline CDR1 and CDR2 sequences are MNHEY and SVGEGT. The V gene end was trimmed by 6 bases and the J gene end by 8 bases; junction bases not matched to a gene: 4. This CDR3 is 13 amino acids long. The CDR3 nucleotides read TGTGCCAGCAGGAGGACAGGGGGTGATGAGCAGTTCTTC. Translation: CASRRTGGDEQFF.

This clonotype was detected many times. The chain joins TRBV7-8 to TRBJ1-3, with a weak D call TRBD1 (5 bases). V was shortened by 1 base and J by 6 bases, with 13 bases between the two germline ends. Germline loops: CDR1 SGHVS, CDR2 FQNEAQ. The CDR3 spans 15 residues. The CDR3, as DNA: TGTGCCAGCAGCTTAGGCGGGGCGGACTCAAACACCATATATTTT. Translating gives CASSLGGADSNTIYF.

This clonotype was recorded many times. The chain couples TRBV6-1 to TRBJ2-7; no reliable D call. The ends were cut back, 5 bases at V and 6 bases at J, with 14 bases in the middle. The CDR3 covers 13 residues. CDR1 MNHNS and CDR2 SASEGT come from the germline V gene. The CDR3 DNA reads TGTGCCAGCAGTACAGAGAAGGGCGGCGAGCAGTACTTC. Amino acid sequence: CASSTEKGGEQYF.

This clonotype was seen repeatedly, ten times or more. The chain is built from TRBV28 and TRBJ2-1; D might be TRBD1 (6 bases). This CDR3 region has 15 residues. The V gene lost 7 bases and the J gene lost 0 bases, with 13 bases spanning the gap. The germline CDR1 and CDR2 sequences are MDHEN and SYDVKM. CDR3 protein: CASTDQGSSYNEQFF. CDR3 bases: TGTGCCAGCACTGACCAGGGGAGCTCCTACAATGAGCAGTTCTTC.

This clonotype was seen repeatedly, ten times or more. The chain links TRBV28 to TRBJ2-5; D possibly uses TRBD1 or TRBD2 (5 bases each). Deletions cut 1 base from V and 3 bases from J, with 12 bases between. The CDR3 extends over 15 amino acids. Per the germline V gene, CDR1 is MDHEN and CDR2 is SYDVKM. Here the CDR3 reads CASSLFGVGEETQYF. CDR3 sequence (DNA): TGTGCCAGCAGTTTATTTGGGGTGGGGGAAGAGACCCAGTACTTC.

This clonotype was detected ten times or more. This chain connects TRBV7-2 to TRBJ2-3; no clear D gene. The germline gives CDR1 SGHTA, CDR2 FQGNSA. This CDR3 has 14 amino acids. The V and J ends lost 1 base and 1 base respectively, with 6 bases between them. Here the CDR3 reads CASSLDTRTDTQYF. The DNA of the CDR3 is TGTGCCAGCAGCTTAGACACACGCACAGATACGCAGTATTTT.

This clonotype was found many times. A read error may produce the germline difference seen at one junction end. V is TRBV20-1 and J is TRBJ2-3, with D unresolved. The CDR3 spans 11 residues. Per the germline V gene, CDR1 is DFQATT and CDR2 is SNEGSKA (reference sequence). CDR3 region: CSASGTDTQYF. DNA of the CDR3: TGCAGTGCTAGCGGCACTGATACGCAGTATTTT.

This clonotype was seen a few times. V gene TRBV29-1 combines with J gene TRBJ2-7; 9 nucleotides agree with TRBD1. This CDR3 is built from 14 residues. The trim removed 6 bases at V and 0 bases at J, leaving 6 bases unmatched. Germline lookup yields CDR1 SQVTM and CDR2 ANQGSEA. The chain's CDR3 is CSVRGTGSSYEQYF. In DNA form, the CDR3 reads TGCAGCGTGAGGGGGACAGGGAGCTCCTACGAGCAGTACTTC.

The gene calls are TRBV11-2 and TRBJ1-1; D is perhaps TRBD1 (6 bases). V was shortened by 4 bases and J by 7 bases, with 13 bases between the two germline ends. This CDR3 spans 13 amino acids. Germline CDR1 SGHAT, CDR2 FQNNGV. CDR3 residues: CASSSYRDGEAFF. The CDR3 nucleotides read TGTGCCAGCAGCTCGTACAGGGATGGTGAAGCTTTCTTT. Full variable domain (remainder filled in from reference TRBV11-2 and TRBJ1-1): EAGVAQSPRYKIIEKRQSVAFWCNPISGHATLYWYQQILGQGPKLLIQFQNNGVVDDSQLPKDRFSAERLKGVDSTLKIQPAKLEDSAVYLCASSSYRDGEAFFGQGTRLTVV.

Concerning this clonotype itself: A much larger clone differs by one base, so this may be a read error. The CDR3 loop is CASHRDRDSGANVLAF. The DNA for the CDR3 is TGTGCCAGTCACCGGGACCGAGACTCTGGGGCCAACGTCCTGGCTTTC. The chain joins TRBV2 to TRBJ2-6; D is possibly TRBD1 or TRBD2 (5 bases each). The CDR3 totals 16 residues. Germline V lookup: CDR1 SNHLY, CDR2 FYNNEI.

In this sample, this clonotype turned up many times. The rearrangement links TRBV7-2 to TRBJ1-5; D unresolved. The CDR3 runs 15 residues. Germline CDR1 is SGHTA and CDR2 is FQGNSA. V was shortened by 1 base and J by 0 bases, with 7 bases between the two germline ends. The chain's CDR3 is CASSLVGYSNQPQHF. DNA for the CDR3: TGTGCCAGCAGCTTAGTGGGGTATAGCAATCAGCCCCAGCATTTT.

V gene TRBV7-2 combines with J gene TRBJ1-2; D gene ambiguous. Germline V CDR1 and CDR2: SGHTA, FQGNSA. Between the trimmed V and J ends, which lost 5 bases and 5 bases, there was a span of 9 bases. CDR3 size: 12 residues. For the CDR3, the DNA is TGTGCCAGCAGCCGGACGTTGTATGGCTACACCTTC. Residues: CASSRTLYGYTF.

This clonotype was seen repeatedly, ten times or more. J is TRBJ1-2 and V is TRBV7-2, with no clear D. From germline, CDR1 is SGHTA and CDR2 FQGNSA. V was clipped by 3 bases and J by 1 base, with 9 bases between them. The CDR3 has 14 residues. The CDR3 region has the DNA TGTGCCAGCAGCTTTTTCCGGGATAACTATGGCTACACCTTC. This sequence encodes CASSFFRDNYGYTF.

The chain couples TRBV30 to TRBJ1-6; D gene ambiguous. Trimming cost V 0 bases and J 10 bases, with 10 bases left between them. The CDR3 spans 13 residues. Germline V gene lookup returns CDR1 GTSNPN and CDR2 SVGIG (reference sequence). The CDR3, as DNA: TGTGCCTGGAGTGTACTGGGAGGGTCACCCCTCCACTTT. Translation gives CAWSVLGGSPLHF.

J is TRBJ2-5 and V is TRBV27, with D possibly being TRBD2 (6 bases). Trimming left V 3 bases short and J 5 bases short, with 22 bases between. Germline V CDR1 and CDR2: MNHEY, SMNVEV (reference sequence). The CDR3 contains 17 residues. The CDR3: CASSLGATDWSGETQYF. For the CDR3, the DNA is TGTGCCAGCAGTTTGGGAGCGACAGATTGGAGCGGGGAGACCCAGTACTTC.

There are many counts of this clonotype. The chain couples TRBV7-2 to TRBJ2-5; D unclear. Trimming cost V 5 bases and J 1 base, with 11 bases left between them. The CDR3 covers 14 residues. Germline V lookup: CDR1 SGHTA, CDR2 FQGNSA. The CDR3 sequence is CASSADIGQETQYF. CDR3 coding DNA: TGTGCCAGCAGCGCCGACATCGGCCAAGAGACCCAGTACTTC.